The 2 T cell receptor beta chains presented below share a single source sample, sequenced in a study of T cells and copy number aberrations in small-cell lung cancer (dated by TCRdb to the early 2020s). The receptor library was made with the immunoSEQ multiplex PCR assay. TCRdb re-hosts the immuneACCESS table, in-frame sequences only. Its copies lack some clones; in the studies checked, an unresolved V gene accounts for under half of them, and the cause for the rest is not known. The sample table records 130 or so clones; around nine tenths of these occur just once. The ten top clones hold 7.8% of the sample. The sample comprised tumor tissue. The receptors stem from a woman aged 45-59 years with small cell lung cancer.

The V and J genes are TRBV5-6 and TRBJ1-4; perhaps TRBD1 as D (5 bases). The CDR3 extends over 11 amino acids. The V gene's germline CDR1 is SGHDT and CDR2 YYEEEE. Between the trimmed V and J ends, which lost 4 bases and 8 bases, there was a span of 6 bases. The CDR3 reads CASSRGEKLFF. CDR3 nucleotide sequence: TGTGCCAGCAGCCGGGGGGAAAAACTGTTTTTT.

A remark on this clone: One end of the junction is discordant with germline, which a read error may explain. Other DNA sequences in the sample encode the same CDR3. The rearrangement uses TRBV15 and TRBJ2-7, with 9 bases lining up with TRBD1. Germline assignment: CDR1 LNHNV and CDR2 YYDKDF (reference sequence). The CDR3 is 13 residues long. CDR3 region: CATSTGTGYEQYF. The CDR3 DNA sequence: TGTGCCACCAGCACCGGGACAGGGTACGAGCAGTATTTC.